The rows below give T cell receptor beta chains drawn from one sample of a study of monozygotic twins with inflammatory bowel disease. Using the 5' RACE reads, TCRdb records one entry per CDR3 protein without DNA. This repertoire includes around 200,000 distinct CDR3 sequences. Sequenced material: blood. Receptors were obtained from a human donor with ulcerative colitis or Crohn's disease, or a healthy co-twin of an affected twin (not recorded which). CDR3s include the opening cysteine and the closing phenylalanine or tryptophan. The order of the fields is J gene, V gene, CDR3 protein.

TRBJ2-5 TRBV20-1 CSARDGRGTETQYF
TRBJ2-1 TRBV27 CASSLRGGLAGNNEQFF
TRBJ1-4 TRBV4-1 CASSQEGPEKLFF
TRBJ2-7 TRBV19 CASSSTDGFYEQYF
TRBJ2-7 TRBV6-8 CASEGQSSYEQYF
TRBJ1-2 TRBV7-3 CASSLTESYGYTF
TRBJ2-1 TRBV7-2 CASSLDGGGPYNEQFF
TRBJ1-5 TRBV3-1 CASSRGESQPQHF
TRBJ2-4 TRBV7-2 CASSGDRKNIQYF
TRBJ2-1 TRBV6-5 CASSYSNRPVYNEQFF
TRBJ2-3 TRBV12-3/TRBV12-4 CASTLTPDTQYF
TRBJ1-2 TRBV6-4 CATFGGENYGYTF
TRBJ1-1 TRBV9 CASSVGSGLDTEAFF
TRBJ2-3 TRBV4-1 CASSQEKRGATDTQYF
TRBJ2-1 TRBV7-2 CASSLDWGPGFF
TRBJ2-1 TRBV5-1 CASSVRPTTYNEQFF
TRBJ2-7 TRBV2 CARQGPGDEQYF